This T cell receptor (beta chain) was captured by sequencing in a study of T-cell reconstitution after alpha-beta-depleted transplantation in children. This sample's TCRbeta library carried unique molecular identifier barcodes. TCRdb independently ran MiXCR on the PCR reads; one entry per CDR3 protein. This sample has about 540,000 distinct CDR3 sequences, with approximately 16% found just once. The V gene's germline CDR1 is SQVTM and CDR2 ANQGSEA. The length of the CDR3 is 17 residues. This specimen consisted of PBMCs from the stem cell graft donor, obtained from the stem cell graft. The receptor's source is a human donor who donated a stem cell graft to a child with acute lymphoblastic leukemia. This chain joins TRBV29-1 and TRBJ2-1; 12 nucleotides agree with TRBD2. The CDR3 reads CSPTNRLAGESYNEQFF. The CDR3 nucleotides are TGCAGTCCTACAAACCGACTAGCGGGAGAATCCTACAATGAGCAGTTCTTC.